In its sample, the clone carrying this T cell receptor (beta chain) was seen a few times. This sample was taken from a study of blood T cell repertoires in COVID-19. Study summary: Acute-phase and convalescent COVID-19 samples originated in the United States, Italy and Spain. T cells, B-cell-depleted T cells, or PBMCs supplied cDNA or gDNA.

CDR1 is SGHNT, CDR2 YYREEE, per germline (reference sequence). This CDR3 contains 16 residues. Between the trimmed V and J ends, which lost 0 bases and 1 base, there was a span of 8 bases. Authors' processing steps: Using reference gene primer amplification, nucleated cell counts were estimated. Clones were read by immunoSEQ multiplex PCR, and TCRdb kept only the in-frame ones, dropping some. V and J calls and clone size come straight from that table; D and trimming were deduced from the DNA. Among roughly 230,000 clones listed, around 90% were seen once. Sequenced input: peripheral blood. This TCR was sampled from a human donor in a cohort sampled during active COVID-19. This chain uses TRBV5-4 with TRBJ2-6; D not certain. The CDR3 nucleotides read TGTGCCAGCAGCTTGGGGCAGGCATCTGGGGCCAACGTCCTGACTTTC. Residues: CASSLGQASGANVLTF.